This entry concerns a single TCR beta chain. No antigen is known for it. The method was immunoSEQ multiplex PCR; TCRdb's version includes in-frame clones alone and lacks a portion of them. The sample carries around 110,000 clones, 85% to 95% recorded once. This specimen belongs to a study of T cell responses to AZD1222 COVID-19 vaccine. Study results and limitations: Among spike-specific TCRs, nearly half reportedly target unmutated variant regions. The donors showed a predominance of white British ancestry and of females, with possible underestimation of clonal diversity.

The CDR3 length is 16 residues. Germline loops: CDR1 MNHEY, CDR2 SVGAGI. V was clipped by 2 bases and J by 1 base; unmatched bases: 2. Analysis merged second doses at about 4 or about 12 weeks. This specimen consisted of peripheral blood, obtained 28 days after the second AZD1222 dose. The chain is built from TRBV6-5 and TRBJ2-2; TRBD2 agrees at 9 bases. This TCR was recovered from an adult who received the AZD1222 COVID-19 vaccine. CDR3 in amino acids: CASSYGAGGNTGELFF. The CDR3 DNA follows: TGTGCCAGCAGTTACGGAGCGGGAGGGAACACCGGGGAGCTGTTTTTT.